This TCR beta chain is drawn from a study of T cell repertoires in cytomegalovirus infection. The V segment lost 4 bases and the J segment 7 bases; nucleotides outside the gene matches: 6. There are 13 residues in the CDR3. In germline, CDR1 is SGHTA, CDR2 FQGNSA. MiXCR was run by TCRdb on the reads, yielding one entry per CDR3 protein. The table includes 450,000 to 600,000 distinct CDR3 sequences, approximately 11% detected once. This clonotype was observed many times. Its antigen is undetermined. General study points: HLA-C-restricted, CMV-specific TCR beta clonotypes were dominant ex vivo.

The chain joins TRBV7-2 to TRBJ1-2, with 7 nucleotides matching TRBD1. Sequenced sample: PBMCs. This sequence was found in a human donor in good health (CMV status not recorded). Some clones in this sample may be carry-over from other donors' samples. This chain's CDR3 is CASSWTGSGGYTF. The CDR3 DNA reads TGTGCCAGCAGCTGGACAGGCTCTGGTGGCTACACCTTC.